Listed here is a single TCR beta chain. The data are from a study of blood T cell repertoires in COVID-19. For the study at large: Acute-phase and convalescent COVID-19 samples originated in the United States, Italy and Spain. T cells, B-cell-depleted T cells, or PBMCs supplied cDNA or gDNA.

Looked up from germline, CDR1 is SEHNR and CDR2 is FQNEAQ (reference sequence). With 1 base removed from V and 2 bases from J, the gap between germline ends came to 14 bases. The CDR3 contains 16 residues. Original processing methods: Quantification of nucleated cells was approximated via reference gene primer amplification. Data came from immunoSEQ multiplex PCR; TCRdb stores just in-frame clones and leaves some out. V and J calls plus clone size are reproduced from that table; the DNA served to infer D and trimming. The table lists around 170,000 clones, about 86% of them singletons. Sequencing was carried out using peripheral blood. This chain connects TRBV7-9 to TRBJ1-2; D call uncertain. The source of this sequence is a man in his fifties or sixties with active or convalescent COVID-19. The CDR3 spells CASSLESRGRNYGYTF. The CDR3 DNA sequence: TGTGCCAGCAGCTTAGAGTCGCGGGGTAGGAACTATGGCTACACCTTC.